This T cell receptor (beta chain) came from a study of cytomegalovirus exposure and HLA in healthy donors. Concerning this clone: Its antigen remains unknown.

The PCR had 60 Vbeta and 13 Jbeta primers. The data were produced by immunoSEQ multiplex PCR, yet TCRdb's version contains in-frame clones alone and is incomplete. The sample consists of some 170,000 clones, around 81% of them appearing once. Points from the study as a whole: Reportedly, HLA-A and HLA-B alleles of most subjects were accurately predicted from TCR beta. The later analysis indicated that the majority of CMV-associated TCR beta chains appeared HLA-restricted.

Material for sequencing was PBMCs. This sequence originates from a woman in her twenties or thirties in good health and CMV-seronegative.

Written as DNA, the CDR3 is TGTGCCAGCACCCCCGGGACAGGGGGCGCGTCGGAGACCCAGTACTTC. Amino acids: CASTPGTGGASETQYF. V usage is TRBV28 and J usage is TRBJ2-5; TRBD1 matches at 12 bases. Per germline, CDR1 MDHEN and CDR2 SYDVKM. V lost 7 bases, J lost 5 bases, and 11 bases stayed unmatched. The CDR3 covers 16 residues.